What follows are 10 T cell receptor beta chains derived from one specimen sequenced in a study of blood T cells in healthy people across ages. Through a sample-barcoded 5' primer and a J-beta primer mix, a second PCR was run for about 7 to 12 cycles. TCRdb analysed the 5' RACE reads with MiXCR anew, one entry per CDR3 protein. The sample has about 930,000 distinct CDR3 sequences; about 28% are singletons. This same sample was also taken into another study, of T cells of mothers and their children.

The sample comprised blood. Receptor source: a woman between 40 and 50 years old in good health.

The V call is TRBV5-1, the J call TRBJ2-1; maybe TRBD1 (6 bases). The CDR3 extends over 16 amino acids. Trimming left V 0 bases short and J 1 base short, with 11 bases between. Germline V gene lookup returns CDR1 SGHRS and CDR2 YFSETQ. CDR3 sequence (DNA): TGCGCCAGCAGCTTGGGGGTCCAGGGGTCCTACAATGAGCAGTTCTTC. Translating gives CASSLGVQGSYNEQFF.

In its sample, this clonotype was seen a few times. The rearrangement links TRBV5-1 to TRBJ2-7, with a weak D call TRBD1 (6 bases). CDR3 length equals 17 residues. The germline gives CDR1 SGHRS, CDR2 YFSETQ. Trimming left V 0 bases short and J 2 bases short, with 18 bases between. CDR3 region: CASSLVPGVGAAYEQYF. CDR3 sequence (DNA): TGCGCCAGCAGCTTGGTGCCAGGGGTAGGGGCCGCCTACGAGCAGTACTTC.

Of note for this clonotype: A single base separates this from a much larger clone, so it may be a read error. The CDR3 bases are TGTGCCAGCAGTTCTCGACAGGGGGCCCACAATGAGCAGGTCTTC. It is translated as CASSSRQGAHNEQVF. This chain joins TRBV12-3 or TRBV12-4 and TRBJ2-1, with 10 bases matching TRBD1. This CDR3 has 15 residues.

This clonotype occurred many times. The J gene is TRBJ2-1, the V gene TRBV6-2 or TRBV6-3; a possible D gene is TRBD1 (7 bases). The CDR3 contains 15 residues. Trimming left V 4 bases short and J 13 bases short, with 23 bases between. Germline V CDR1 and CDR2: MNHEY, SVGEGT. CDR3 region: CASSSPRQGGPLQFF. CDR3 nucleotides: TGTGCCAGCAGTTCCCCCCGGCAGGGGGGACCACTTCAGTTCTTC.

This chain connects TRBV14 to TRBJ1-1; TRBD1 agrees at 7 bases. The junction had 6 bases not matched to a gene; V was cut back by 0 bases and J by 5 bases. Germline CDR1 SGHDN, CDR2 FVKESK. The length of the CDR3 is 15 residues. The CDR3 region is CASSQDRVRGTEAFF. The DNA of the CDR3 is TGTGCCAGCAGCCAAGATAGGGTCAGGGGGACTGAAGCTTTCTTT.

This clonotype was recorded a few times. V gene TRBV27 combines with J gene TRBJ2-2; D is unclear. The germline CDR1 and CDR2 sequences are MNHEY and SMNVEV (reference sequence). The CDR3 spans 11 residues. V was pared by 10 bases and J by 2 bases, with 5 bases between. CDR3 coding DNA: TGTGCCACCTTTAACACCGGGGAGCTGTTTTTT. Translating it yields CATFNTGELFF.

The CDR3 is CATSDSQDRGNDQPQHF. In DNA, the CDR3 is TGTGCCACCAGTGATTCGCAGGACAGGGGAAACGATCAGCCCCAGCATTTT. The J gene is TRBJ1-5, the V gene TRBV24-1; 9 bases are a match to TRBD1. Germline CDR1 KGHDR, CDR2 SFDVKD. V was pared by 2 bases and J by 5 bases, with 9 bases of the junction left unmatched. The CDR3 length is 17 residues.

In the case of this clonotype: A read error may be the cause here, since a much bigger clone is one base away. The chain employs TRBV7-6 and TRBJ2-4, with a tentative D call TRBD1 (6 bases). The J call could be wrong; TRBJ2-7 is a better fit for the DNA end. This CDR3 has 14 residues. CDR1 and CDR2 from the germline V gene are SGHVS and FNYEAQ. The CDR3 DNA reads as TGTGCCAGCAGCTTAGCGACAGGTTGGTACGAGCAGTACTTC. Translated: CASSLATGWYEQYF.

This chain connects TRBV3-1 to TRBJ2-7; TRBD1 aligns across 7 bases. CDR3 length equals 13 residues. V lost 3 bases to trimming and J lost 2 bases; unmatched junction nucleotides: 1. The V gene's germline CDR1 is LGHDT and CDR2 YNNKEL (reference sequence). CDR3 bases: TGTGCCAGCAGCCAGACAGGGACCTACGAGCAGTACTTC. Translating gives CASSQTGTYEQYF.

CDR3 DNA sequence: TGTGCCAGCACCCTTCCGATGGCTAGCGGGAGACGCTCCTACAATGAGCAGTTCTTC. This sequence encodes CASTLPMASGRRSYNEQFF. The gene calls are TRBV6-1 and TRBJ2-1, with TRBD2 matching 10 bases. V dropped 7 bases and J dropped 0; count of bases not matched to a gene: 15. The CDR3 sequence is 19 residues long. Germline V CDR1 and CDR2: MNHNS, SASEGT.